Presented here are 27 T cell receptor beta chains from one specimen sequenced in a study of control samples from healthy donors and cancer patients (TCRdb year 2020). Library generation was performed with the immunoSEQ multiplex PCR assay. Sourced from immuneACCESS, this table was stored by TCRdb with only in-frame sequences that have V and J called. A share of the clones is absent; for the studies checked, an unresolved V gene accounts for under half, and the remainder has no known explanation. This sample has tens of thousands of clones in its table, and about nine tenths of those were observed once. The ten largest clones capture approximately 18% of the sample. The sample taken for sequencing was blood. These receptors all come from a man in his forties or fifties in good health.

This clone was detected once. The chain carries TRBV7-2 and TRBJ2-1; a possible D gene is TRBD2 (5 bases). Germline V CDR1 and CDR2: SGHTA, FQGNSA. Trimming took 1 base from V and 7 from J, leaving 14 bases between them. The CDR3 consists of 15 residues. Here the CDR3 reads CASSLVALPGNEQFF. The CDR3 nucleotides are TGTGCCAGCAGCTTAGTGGCCCTGCCGGGGAATGAGCAGTTCTTC.

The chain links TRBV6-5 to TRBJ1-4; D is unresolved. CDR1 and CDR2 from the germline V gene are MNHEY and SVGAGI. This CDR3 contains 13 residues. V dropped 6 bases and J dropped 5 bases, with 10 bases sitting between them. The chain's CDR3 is CASRGRPNEKLFF. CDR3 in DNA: TGTGCCAGCAGGGGCAGGCCGAATGAAAAACTGTTTTTT.

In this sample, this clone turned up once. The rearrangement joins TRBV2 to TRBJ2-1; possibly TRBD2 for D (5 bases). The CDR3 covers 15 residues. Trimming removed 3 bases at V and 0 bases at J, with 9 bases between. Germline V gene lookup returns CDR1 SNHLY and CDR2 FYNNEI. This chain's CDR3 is CASSEEASSYNEQFF. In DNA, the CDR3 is TGTGCCAGCAGTGAGGAGGCGAGCTCCTACAATGAGCAGTTCTTC.

The CDR3 sequence: CASSGAMSSYNEQFF. The DNA of the CDR3 is TGTGCCAGCTCGGGGGCTATGAGCTCCTACAATGAGCAGTTCTTC. The genes are TRBV18 and TRBJ2-1; D is possibly TRBD1 (6 bases). Trimming took off 6 bases at V and 0 bases at J, with 12 bases between the two ends. The CDR3 covers 15 residues. Looked up from germline, CDR1 is KGHSH and CDR2 is LQKENI. Combining the CDR3 with reference TRBV18 and TRBJ2-1 gives the whole variable domain NAGVMQNPRHLVRRRGQEARLRCSPMKGHSHVYWYRQLPEEGLKFMVYLQKENIIDESGMPKERFSAEFPKEGPSILRIQQVVRGDSAAYFCASSGAMSSYNEQFFGPGTRLTVL.

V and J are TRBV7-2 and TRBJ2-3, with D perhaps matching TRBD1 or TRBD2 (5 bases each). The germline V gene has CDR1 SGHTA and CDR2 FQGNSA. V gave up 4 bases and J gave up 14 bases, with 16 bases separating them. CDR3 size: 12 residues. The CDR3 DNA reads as TGTGCCAGCAGCTGGGACCTGGGCTCGCCGTATTTT. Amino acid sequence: CASSWDLGSPYF.

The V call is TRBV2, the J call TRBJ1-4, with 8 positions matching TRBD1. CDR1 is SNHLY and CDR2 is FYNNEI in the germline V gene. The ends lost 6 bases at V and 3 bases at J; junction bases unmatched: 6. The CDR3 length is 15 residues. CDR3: CASSATGVPNEKLFF. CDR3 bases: TGTGCCAGCAGCGCGACAGGGGTTCCTAATGAAAAACTGTTTTTT.

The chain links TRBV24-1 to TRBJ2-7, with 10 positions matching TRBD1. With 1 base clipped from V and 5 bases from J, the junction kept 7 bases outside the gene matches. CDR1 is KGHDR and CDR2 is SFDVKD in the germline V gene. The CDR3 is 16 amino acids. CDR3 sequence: CATSDFKDRGRNEQYF. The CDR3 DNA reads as TGTGCCACCAGTGATTTTAAGGACAGGGGGAGGAACGAGCAGTACTTC.

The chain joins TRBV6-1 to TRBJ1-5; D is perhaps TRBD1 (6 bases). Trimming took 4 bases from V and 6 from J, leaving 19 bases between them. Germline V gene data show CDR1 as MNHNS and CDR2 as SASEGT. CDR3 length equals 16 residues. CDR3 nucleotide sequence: TGTGCCAGCAGTGGCCTCCGGGGGCAAGGCGGTCAGCCCCAGCATTTT. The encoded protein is CASSGLRGQGGQPQHF.

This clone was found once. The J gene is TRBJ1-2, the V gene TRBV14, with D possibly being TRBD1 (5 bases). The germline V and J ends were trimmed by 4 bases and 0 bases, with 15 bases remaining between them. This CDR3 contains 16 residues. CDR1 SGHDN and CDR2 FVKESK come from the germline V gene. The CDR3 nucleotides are TGTGCCAGCAGCCTCCACTCGACAGTTTCTAACTATGGCTACACCTTC. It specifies CASSLHSTVSNYGYTF.

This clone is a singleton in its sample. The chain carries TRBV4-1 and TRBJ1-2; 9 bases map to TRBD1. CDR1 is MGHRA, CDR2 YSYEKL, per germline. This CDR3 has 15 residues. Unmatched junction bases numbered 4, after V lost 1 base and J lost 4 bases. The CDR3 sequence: CASSQVAGQGYGYTF. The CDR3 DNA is TGCGCCAGCAGCCAAGTAGCGGGACAGGGCTATGGCTACACCTTC.

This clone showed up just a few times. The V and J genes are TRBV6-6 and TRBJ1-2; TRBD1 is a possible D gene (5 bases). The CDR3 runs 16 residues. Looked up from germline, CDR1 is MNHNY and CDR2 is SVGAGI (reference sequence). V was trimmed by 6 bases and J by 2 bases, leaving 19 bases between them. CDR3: CASRRPRGTGNYGYTF. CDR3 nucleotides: TGTGCCAGCAGACGGCCAAGGGGAACGGGAAACTATGGCTACACCTTC.

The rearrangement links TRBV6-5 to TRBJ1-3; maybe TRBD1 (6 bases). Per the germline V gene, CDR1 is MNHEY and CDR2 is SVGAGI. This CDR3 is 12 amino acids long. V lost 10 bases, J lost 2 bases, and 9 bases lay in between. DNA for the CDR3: TGTGCCACCCGGGGGCCTGGAAACACCATATATTTT. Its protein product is CATRGPGNTIYF.

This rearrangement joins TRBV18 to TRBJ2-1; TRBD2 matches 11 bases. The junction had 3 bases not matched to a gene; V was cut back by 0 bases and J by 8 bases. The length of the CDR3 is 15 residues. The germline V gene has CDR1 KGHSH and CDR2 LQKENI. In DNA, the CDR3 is TGTGCCAGCTCACCACCTAGCGGGGGGGCCCATGAGCAGTTCTTC. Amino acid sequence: CASSPPSGGAHEQFF.

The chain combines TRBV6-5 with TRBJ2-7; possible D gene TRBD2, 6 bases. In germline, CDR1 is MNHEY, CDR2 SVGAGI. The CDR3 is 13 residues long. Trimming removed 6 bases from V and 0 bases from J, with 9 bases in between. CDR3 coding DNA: TGTGCCAGCAGGGAGGGCAGCTCCTACGAGCAGTACTTC. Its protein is CASREGSSYEQYF.

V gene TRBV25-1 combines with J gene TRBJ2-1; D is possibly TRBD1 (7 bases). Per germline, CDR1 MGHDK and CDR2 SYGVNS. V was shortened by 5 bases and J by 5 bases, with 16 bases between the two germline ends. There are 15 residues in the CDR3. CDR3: CASSSRGTANNEQFF. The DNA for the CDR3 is TGTGCCAGCAGTTCCCGGGGGACAGCGAACAATGAGCAGTTCTTC.

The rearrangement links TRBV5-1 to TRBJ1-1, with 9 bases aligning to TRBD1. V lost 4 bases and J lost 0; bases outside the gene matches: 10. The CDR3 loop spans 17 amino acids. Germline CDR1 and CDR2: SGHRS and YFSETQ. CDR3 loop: CASSLGGQGGMNTEAFF. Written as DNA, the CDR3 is TGCGCCAGCAGCCTGGGGGGACAGGGAGGCATGAACACTGAAGCTTTCTTT. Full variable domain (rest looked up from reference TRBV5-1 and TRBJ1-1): KAGVTQTPRYLIKTRGQQVTLSCSPISGHRSVSWYQQTPGQGLQFLFEYFSETQRNKGNFPGRFSGRQFSNSRSEMNVSTLELGDSALYLCASSLGGQGGMNTEAFFGQGTRLTVV.

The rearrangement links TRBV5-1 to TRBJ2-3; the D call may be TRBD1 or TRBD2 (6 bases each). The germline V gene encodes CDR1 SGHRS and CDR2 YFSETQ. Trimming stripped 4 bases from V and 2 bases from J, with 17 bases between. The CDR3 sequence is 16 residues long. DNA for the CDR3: TGCGCCAGCAGCCCCCTTTACAGGGAGGCCACAGATACGCAGTATTTT. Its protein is CASSPLYREATDTQYF.

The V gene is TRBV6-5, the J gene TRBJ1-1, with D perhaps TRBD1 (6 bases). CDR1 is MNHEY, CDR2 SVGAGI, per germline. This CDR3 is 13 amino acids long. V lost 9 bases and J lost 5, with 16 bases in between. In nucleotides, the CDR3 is TGTGCCAGTCCTTCCAGGGGAAAAACTGAAGCTTTCTTT. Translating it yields CASPSRGKTEAFF.

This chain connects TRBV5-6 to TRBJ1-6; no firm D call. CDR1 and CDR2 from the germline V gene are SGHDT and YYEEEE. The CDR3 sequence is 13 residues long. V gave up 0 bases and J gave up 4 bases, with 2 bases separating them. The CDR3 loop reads CASSLGYNSPLHF. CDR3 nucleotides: TGTGCCAGCAGCTTGGGGTATAATTCACCCCTCCACTTT.

The CDR3 reads CASSQDQAAGRAFF. Written as DNA, the CDR3 is TGTGCCAGCAGCCAAGATCAGGCAGCGGGTCGCGCTTTCTTT. The chain carries TRBV3-1 (or the pseudogene TRBV3-2) and TRBJ1-1; no clear D gene. The V gene's germline CDR1 is LGHDT and CDR2 YNNKEL (reference sequence). V was shortened by 0 bases and J by 11 bases, with 16 bases between the two germline ends. The CDR3 covers 14 residues.

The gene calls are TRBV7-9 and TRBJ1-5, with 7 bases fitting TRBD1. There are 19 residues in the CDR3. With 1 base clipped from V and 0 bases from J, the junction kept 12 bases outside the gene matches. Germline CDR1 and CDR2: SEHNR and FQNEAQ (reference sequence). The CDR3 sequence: CASSLGLRTGPNSNQPQHF. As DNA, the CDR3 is TGTGCCAGCAGCTTAGGGCTCCGGACAGGACCAAATAGCAATCAGCCCCAGCATTTT.

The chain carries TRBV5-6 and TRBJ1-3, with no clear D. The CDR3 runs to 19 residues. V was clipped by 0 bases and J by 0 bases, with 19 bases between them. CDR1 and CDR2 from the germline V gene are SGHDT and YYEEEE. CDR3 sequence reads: CASSLGLVLGPNSGNTIYF. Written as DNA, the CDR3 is TGTGCCAGCAGCTTGGGCTTAGTCTTAGGGCCTAACTCTGGAAACACCATATATTTT.

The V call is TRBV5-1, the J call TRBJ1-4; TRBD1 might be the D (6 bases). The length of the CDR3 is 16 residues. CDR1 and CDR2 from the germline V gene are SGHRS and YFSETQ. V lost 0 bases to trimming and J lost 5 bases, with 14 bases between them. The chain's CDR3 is CASSLEMGGGNEKLFF. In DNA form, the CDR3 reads TGCGCCAGCAGCTTGGAAATGGGAGGGGGAAATGAAAAACTGTTTTTT.

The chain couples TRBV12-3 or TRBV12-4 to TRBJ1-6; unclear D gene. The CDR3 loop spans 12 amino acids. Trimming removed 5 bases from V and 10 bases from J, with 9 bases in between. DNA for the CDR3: TGTGCCAGCAGTGTCCTTCCCTCACCCCTCCACTTT. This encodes CASSVLPSPLHF.

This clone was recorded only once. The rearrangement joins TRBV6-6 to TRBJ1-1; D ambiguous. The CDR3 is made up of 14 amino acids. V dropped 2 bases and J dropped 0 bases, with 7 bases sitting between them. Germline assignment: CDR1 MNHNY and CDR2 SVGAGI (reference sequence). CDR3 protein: CASSYGQMNTEAFF. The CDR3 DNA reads TGTGCCAGCAGTTACGGGCAGATGAACACTGAAGCTTTCTTT.

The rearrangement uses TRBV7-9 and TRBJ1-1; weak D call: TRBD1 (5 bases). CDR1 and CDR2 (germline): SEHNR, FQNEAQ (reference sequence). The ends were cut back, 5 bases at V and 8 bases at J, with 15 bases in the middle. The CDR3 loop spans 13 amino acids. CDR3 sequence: CASSPPRQGEAFF. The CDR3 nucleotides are TGTGCCAGCAGCCCCCCTCGGCAGGGCGAAGCTTTCTTT.

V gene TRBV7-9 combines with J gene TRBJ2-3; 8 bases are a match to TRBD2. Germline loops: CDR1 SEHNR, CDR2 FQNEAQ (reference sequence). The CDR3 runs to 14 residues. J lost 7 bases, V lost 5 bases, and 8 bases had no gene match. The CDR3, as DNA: TGTGCCAGCAGCCTCGGACTAGCACCAAATACGCAGTATTTT. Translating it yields CASSLGLAPNTQYF.